What follows are 26 T cell receptor beta chains derived from one specimen sequenced in a study of shared clonotypes between healthy human individuals. The method was immunoSEQ multiplex PCR; TCRdb's version includes in-frame clones alone and lacks a portion of them. Here the sample spans over a million clones, approximately 72% being singletons. The sequencing sample was made of memory CD4+ T cells sorted from blood. The subset: CD45RA-negative fraction. Receptors were obtained from a man between 18 and 35 years old in good health.

The CDR3 DNA reads as TGTGCCAGCTCACCGGATTTACGTGGGCAGTACTTC. Amino acid sequence: CASSPDLRGQYF. J is TRBJ2-7 and V is TRBV18; D ambiguous. The V end lost 3 bases, the J end lost 9 bases, and 12 bases lay between the germline ends. Germline CDR1 is KGHSH and CDR2 is LQKENI. This CDR3 is 12 amino acids long.

This clone was observed a few times. This chain connects TRBV5-4 to TRBJ2-4, with D possibly TRBD1 on 5 matching bases. Trimming removed 4 bases at V and 8 bases at J, with 19 bases between. The CDR3 totals 15 residues. CDR1 and CDR2 from the germline V gene are SGHNT and YYREEE (reference sequence). The CDR3 sequence: CASSGSGIRSDIQYF. Here the CDR3 DNA reads TGTGCCAGCAGCGGATCAGGGATAAGGTCCGACATTCAGTACTTC.

In its sample, this clone was seen a few times. This chain links TRBV7-2 with TRBJ1-1; D uncertain. The germline CDR1 and CDR2 sequences are SGHTA and FQGNSA. V lost 3 bases and J lost 0, with 5 bases in between. This CDR3 contains 13 residues. The CDR3 protein is CASSFMLNTEAFF. The CDR3 nucleotides read TGTGCCAGCAGCTTTATGCTGAACACTGAAGCTTTCTTT. The full variable domain, its missing parts supplied by reference TRBV7-2 and TRBJ1-1, is GAGVSQSPSNKVTEKGKDVELRCDPISGHTALYWYRQSLGQGLEFLIYFQGNSAPDKSGLPSDRFSAERTGGSVSTLTIQRTQQEDSAVYLCASSFMLNTEAFFGQGTRLTVV.

The gene calls are TRBV20-1 and TRBJ1-2, with D unclear. In germline, CDR1 is DFQATT, CDR2 SNEGSKA (reference sequence). The CDR3 extends over 10 amino acids. V lost 5 bases to trimming and J lost 7 bases, with 8 bases between them. The CDR3 reads CSAPEAGYTF. The CDR3 DNA sequence: TGCAGTGCTCCAGAGGCTGGCTACACCTTC.

The rearrangement uses TRBV27 and TRBJ1-5; D is perhaps TRBD1 (6 bases). CDR1 is MNHEY, CDR2 SMNVEV, per germline (reference sequence). The V gene lost 6 bases and the J gene lost 5 bases, with 14 bases spanning the gap. The CDR3 is 14 residues long. CDR3 sequence (DNA): TGTGCCAGCAGACAGGGACGATCGCATCAGCCCCAGCATTTT. It codes for CASRQGRSHQPQHF.

Of note for this clone: An end of the junction does not agree with germline; a read error may underlie this. The J gene is TRBJ2-2, the V gene TRBV7-8; 7 bases are shared with TRBD1. Germline V CDR1 and CDR2: SGHVS, FQNEAQ. CDR3 length: 14 residues. The DNA of the CDR3 is TGTGCCAGCACCTTAGGGGGCAACACCGGGGAGCTGTTTTTT. It encodes CASTLGGNTGELFF.

The chain has TRBV28 and TRBJ2-5; maybe TRBD2 (5 bases). CDR3 length equals 14 residues. Trimming shortened V by 3 bases and J by 5 bases, and 13 bases separated the two germline ends. Germline loops: CDR1 MDHEN, CDR2 SYDVKM. CDR3 nucleotides: TGTGCCAGCAGTTTCCCCGGACTCTGGGAGACCCAGTACTTC. Translated: CASSFPGLWETQYF.

This clone was recorded only once. V usage is TRBV10-2 and J usage is TRBJ1-5; 7 bases map to TRBD1. This CDR3 is 14 amino acids long. Germline CDR1 is WSHSY and CDR2 is SAAADI. The V and J ends lost 5 bases and 1 base, in that order; junction bases with no gene match: 2. The CDR3 coding sequence is TGCGCCAGCAGTACAGGGGTGAGCAATCAGCCCCAGCATTTT. Encoded protein: CASSTGVSNQPQHF.

This sequence joins TRBV11-2 and TRBJ2-7; 9 bases are a match to TRBD1. V shed 5 bases, J shed 6 bases, and the junction held 5 bases outside the gene matches. Germline CDR1 and CDR2: SGHAT and FQNNGV. This CDR3 has 13 amino acids. The CDR3 nucleotides are TGTGCCAGCAGCCTGGGACAGGGATCCGAGCAGTACTTC. Its translation is CASSLGQGSEQYF. Together with reference TRBV11-2 and TRBJ2-7, the CDR3 gives the full variable domain: EAGVAQSPRYKIIEKRQSVAFWCNPISGHATLYWYQQILGQGPKLLIQFQNNGVVDDSQLPKDRFSAERLKGVDSTLKIQPAKLEDSAVYLCASSLGQGSEQYFGPGTRLTVT.

Points on this clone: The CDR3 ends on some other residue instead of the conserved phenylalanine or tryptophan, so this is likely a read error. The chain combines TRBV20-1 with TRBJ1-1; no reliable D call. Germline V gene lookup returns CDR1 DFQATT and CDR2 SNEGSKA (reference sequence). Trimming removed 0 bases at V and 9 bases at J, with 5 bases between. The CDR3 spans 10 residues. The CDR3 loop reads CSAREPKAFL. The CDR3 DNA reads as TGCAGTGCTAGAGAACCAAAAGCTTTCCTT.

The V and J genes are TRBV7-3 and TRBJ2-2; 13 positions agree with TRBD2. The CDR3 has 17 amino acids. V lost 5 bases and J lost 8; bases outside the gene matches: 11. The germline gives CDR1 SGHTA, CDR2 FQGTGA. The CDR3 bases are TGTGCCAGCAGCCCGGAGCCACTAGCGGGGGGGCCGGGGGAGCTGTTTTTT. This sequence encodes CASSPEPLAGGPGELFF.

The chain recombines TRBV18 with TRBJ2-2; no firm D call. The CDR3 sequence is 15 residues long. The germline CDR1 and CDR2 sequences are KGHSH and LQKENI. V lost 0 bases to trimming and J lost 2 bases, with 7 bases between them. In DNA, the CDR3 is TGTGCCAGCTCACCACCGAGGCCAAACACCGGGGAGCTGTTTTTT. Protein product: CASSPPRPNTGELFF.

This clone was detected only once. The chain uses TRBV5-1 and TRBJ2-2, with 9 bases lining up with TRBD2. With 0 bases clipped from V and 3 bases from J, the junction kept 6 bases outside the gene matches. The CDR3 sequence is 17 residues long. Germline V gives CDR1 SGHRS, CDR2 YFSETQ. The CDR3 region has the DNA TGCGCCAGCAGCTTGGCCATAGCGGGGGCCCACACCGGGGAGCTGTTTTTT. It translates to CASSLAIAGAHTGELFF.

This chain joins TRBV20-1 and TRBJ2-3; the D is unclear. From germline, CDR1 is DFQATT and CDR2 SNEGSKA (reference sequence). The CDR3 has 11 residues. Trimming cost V 5 bases and J 5 bases, with 8 bases left between them. The CDR3 nucleotides read TGCAGTGCTGTGGTTTTAGATACGCAGTATTTT. Translating it yields CSAVVLDTQYF.

V is TRBV7-2 and J is TRBJ2-3, with TRBD2 identical over 10 bases. This CDR3 has 15 residues. The V and J ends lost 3 bases and 6 bases, in that order; junction bases with no gene match: 6. CDR1 and CDR2 from the germline V gene are SGHTA and FQGNSA. CDR3 sequence (DNA): TGTGCCAGCAGCTTTCTAGCGGGAGTTAAGGATACGCAGTATTTT. This encodes CASSFLAGVKDTQYF.

This clone was detected only a few times. The chain recombines TRBV7-8 with TRBJ2-5, with a possible D match to TRBD2 (6 bases). The CDR3 totals 14 residues. Germline-derived CDR1 and CDR2 are SGHVS and FQNEAQ. The ends were cut back, 5 bases at V and 5 bases at J, with 15 bases in the middle. This CDR3 reads CASSPPAGRETQYF. The CDR3 region has the DNA TGTGCCAGCAGCCCCCCAGCGGGTAGGGAGACCCAGTACTTC.

The gene calls are TRBV18 and TRBJ2-1, with a tentative D call TRBD2 (6 bases). The CDR3 is 14 residues long. With 1 base removed from V and 8 bases from J, the gap between germline ends came to 12 bases. The V gene's germline CDR1 is KGHSH and CDR2 LQKENI. The CDR3 DNA reads as TGTGCCAGCTCACCACTAGCGGCGGTCGATGAGCAGTTCTTC. Its protein is CASSPLAAVDEQFF.

The genes are TRBV10-1 and TRBJ1-1; 7 bases are a match to TRBD1. V lost 6 bases, J lost 0 bases, and 4 bases stayed unmatched. The CDR3 is made up of 14 amino acids. Germline V CDR1 and CDR2: WNHNN, SYGVQD (reference sequence). The CDR3 DNA follows: TGCGCCAGCAGCCCACAGGGGATGAACACTGAAGCTTTCTTT. Translated: CASSPQGMNTEAFF.

The chain joins TRBV6-6 to TRBJ2-7; 8 bases map to TRBD2. Trimming at V came to 2 bases and at J to 6 bases, leaving 6 bases not matched to a gene. The CDR3 has 14 amino acids. CDR1 is MNHNY and CDR2 is SVGAGI in the germline V gene (reference sequence). The CDR3 reads CASSYVRGASEQYF. Written as DNA, the CDR3 is TGTGCCAGCAGTTACGTGCGGGGGGCGAGCGAGCAGTACTTC.

About this clone itself: The sample contains more than one DNA sequence encoding this CDR3. The chain is built from TRBV27 and TRBJ2-2; possible D gene TRBD1, 6 bases. The V end lost 0 bases, the J end lost 6 bases, and 8 bases lay between the germline ends. The CDR3 is 14 residues long. Germline lookup yields CDR1 MNHEY and CDR2 SMNVEV (reference sequence). CDR3 region: CASSLSPGAGELFF. The DNA of the CDR3 is TGTGCCAGCAGTTTATCGCCAGGGGCCGGGGAGCTGTTTTTT.

This rearrangement joins TRBV7-6 to TRBJ2-5; 7 bases align to TRBD2. TRBJ2-7 matches the DNA end more closely, so the J call is doubtful. The CDR3 extends over 14 amino acids. Germline CDR1 SGHVS, CDR2 FNYEAQ. The DNA of the CDR3 is TGTGCCAGCAAAAGCGGGATATTAGCCTACGAGCAGTACTTC. It encodes CASKSGILAYEQYF.

The rearrangement links TRBV18 to TRBJ2-7; TRBD2 matches at 8 bases. The ends lost 8 bases at V and 6 bases at J; junction bases unmatched: 12. CDR3 size: 14 residues. Germline V gene lookup returns CDR1 KGHSH and CDR2 LQKENI. The CDR3 spells CASQPGTSRGEQYF. Written as DNA, the CDR3 is TGTGCCAGCCAACCCGGGACTAGTAGAGGCGAGCAGTACTTC.

V gene TRBV6-5 combines with J gene TRBJ1-6, with a tentative D call TRBD1 (6 bases). Trimming took 7 bases from V and 10 from J, leaving 14 bases between them. The CDR3 runs to 13 residues. Germline CDR1 is MNHEY and CDR2 is SVGAGI. CDR3 sequence (DNA): TGTGCCAGCAACCCCGGACAGAGATCACCCCTCCACTTT. Translation: CASNPGQRSPLHF.

The chain links TRBV6-6 to TRBJ1-5; 8 nucleotides line up with TRBD1. V was clipped by 4 bases and J by 3 bases; unmatched bases: 5. CDR1 is MNHNY and CDR2 is SVGAGI in the germline V gene (reference sequence). This CDR3 contains 15 residues. CDR3 amino acids: CASSSGQGYNQPQHF. In nucleotides, the CDR3 is TGTGCCAGCAGTTCTGGACAGGGCTACAATCAGCCCCAGCATTTT.

This chain joins TRBV7-3 and TRBJ1-2; the match to TRBD1 covers 10 bases. The germline CDR1 and CDR2 sequences are SGHTA and FQGTGA. V lost 5 bases and J lost 2; bases outside the gene matches: 2. The CDR3 consists of 14 residues. In DNA, the CDR3 is TGTGCCAGCAGCCGGGACAGGGGAAACTATGGCTACACCTTC. As protein: CASSRDRGNYGYTF.

The V call is TRBV4-1, the J call TRBJ2-6; 12 nucleotides agree with TRBD1. Trimming cost V 2 bases and J 1 base; bases outside gene matches: 9. Germline CDR1 reads MGHRA; CDR2 reads YSYEKL. The CDR3 covers 20 residues. The CDR3 loop is CASSQIRDRGRLSGANVLTF. CDR3 in DNA: TGCGCCAGCAGCCAAATCCGGGACAGGGGGCGATTGTCTGGGGCCAACGTCCTGACTTTC.